The next 5 T cell receptor beta chains were all read from a single sample in a study of T cell responses to AZD1222 COVID-19 vaccine. Measured with immunoSEQ multiplex PCR; TCRdb has only the in-frame clones, and not every one. This table holds around 170,000 clones, roughly 93% found once. This material consisted of peripheral blood, taken on day 0 of AZD1222 vaccination. Receptors were obtained from an adult in good health.

In its sample, this clone was seen a few times. This CDR3 is CASSLNTEAFF. The CDR3 coding sequence is TGCGCCAGCAGCTTGAACACTGAAGCTTTCTTT. The rearrangement uses TRBV5-1 and TRBJ1-1; no firm D call. Germline CDR1 SGHRS, CDR2 YFSETQ. The V end lost 1 base, the J end lost 2 bases, and 0 bases lay between the germline ends. CDR3 length: 11 amino acids.

As to this clone: Other DNA sequences from this sample encode an identical CDR3 as well. The chain recombines TRBV7-9 with TRBJ2-7, with D unresolved. The V and J ends lost 3 bases and 0 bases respectively, with 6 bases between them. The germline CDR1 and CDR2 sequences are SEHNR and FQNEAQ (reference sequence). This CDR3 spans 13 amino acids. CDR3 sequence: CASSFGYSYEQYF. The CDR3 DNA sequence: TGTGCCAGCAGCTTTGGCTACTCCTACGAGCAGTACTTC. Combining the CDR3 with reference TRBV7-9 and TRBJ2-7 gives the whole variable domain DTGVSQNPRHKITKRGQNVTFRCDPISEHNRLYWYRQTLGQGPEFLTYFQNEAQLEKSRLLSDRFSAERPKGSFSTLEIQRTEQGDSAMYLCASSFGYSYEQYFGPGTRLTVT.

The rearrangement joins TRBV13 to TRBJ2-3; TRBD2 aligns across 13 bases. V shed 5 bases and J 2 bases; nucleotides not matched to a gene: 7. CDR1 PRHDT and CDR2 FYEKMQ come from the germline V gene (reference sequence). The CDR3 has 17 amino acids. CDR3 coding DNA: TGTGCCAGCAGCGTCAAGACTAGCGGGGGGTCCACAGATACGCAGTATTTT. It yields the protein CASSVKTSGGSTDTQYF.

The chain is built from TRBV18 and TRBJ1-5; D unclear. This CDR3 is built from 13 residues. Germline lookup yields CDR1 KGHSH and CDR2 LQKENI. V was pared by 1 base and J by 4 bases, with 5 bases between. The CDR3 DNA reads TGTGCCAGCTCACCACAGGTGAATCAGCCCCAGCATTTT. Translating it yields CASSPQVNQPQHF.

This chain uses TRBV12-1 with TRBJ2-2; the DNA was not compared with TRBD2, the D call given in the table. TRBV12-1 is a listed pseudogene. This CDR3 is built from 16 residues. Here the CDR3 DNA reads TGTGCCAGCAGCTTAGGGACTAGCGGGAACACCGGGGAGCTGTTTTTT. As protein: CASSLGTSGNTGELFF.